The rows below give T cell receptor beta chains drawn from one sample of a study of blood T cell repertoires in COVID-19. Assay: immunoSEQ multiplex PCR; the TCRdb copy retains only in-frame clones and omits some. The sample consists of 250,000 to 300,000 clones, roughly 86% of them appearing once. The sequencing input was peripheral blood. These receptors came from a woman younger than 45 with COVID-19, enrolled during active disease. Both conserved end residues are part of each CDR3. Each record gives: D gene, J gene, V gene, CDR3 length, clone size, CDR3 DNA, CDR3 protein. A D gene is named only where the DNA matches it firmly. Size tells how often a clone was seen (once, few, many) or the class of an expanded clone, and some rows leave it out.

TRBD1	TRBJ1-1	TRBV9	15	-	TGTGCCAGCAGCGGAGAGGGGGCGCGGGACACTGAAGCTTTCTTT	CASSGEGARDTEAFF
-	TRBJ2-3	TRBV5-6	16	-	TGTGCCAGCAGCTTCGGGGGGACACTTAGCATTTGGACGCAGTATTTT	CASSFGGTLSIWTQYF
TRBD1	TRBJ2-1	TRBV11-1	15	-	TGTGCCAGCAGTCCAGACAGGGGGCGCTTAAATGAGCAGTTCTTC	CASSPDRGRLNEQFF
TRBD1	TRBJ1-4	TRBV25-1	17	-	TGTGCCAGCAGTGATGTTGTCGGGAACAGGGGTAATGAAAAACTGTTTTTT	CASSDVVGNRGNEKLFF
TRBD1	TRBJ1-5	TRBV28	14	few	TGTGCCAGCAGGCCCACAGGGGCGGGCCAGCCCCAGCATTTT	CASRPTGAGQPQHF
TRBD2	TRBJ2-3	TRBV5-4	14	-	TGTGCCAGCAGCTTGGCTAGCGGGACAGATACGCAGTATTTT	CASSLASGTDTQYF
TRBD1	TRBJ1-1	TRBV4-1	17	-	TGCGCCAGCAGCCCGGGACGACGTACAGGGGTGAACACTGAAGCTTTCTTT	CASSPGRRTGVNTEAFF
-	TRBJ2-1	TRBV27	12	-	TGTGCCAGCAGTTTATCCAGCGGTGAGCAGTTCTTC	CASSLSSGEQFF
TRBD1	TRBJ1-2	TRBV15	15	once	TGTGCCACCAGCAGATCTACAGGGGGTAACTATGGCTACACCTTC	CATSRSTGGNYGYTF
-	TRBJ1-1	TRBV11-2	15	-	TGTGCCAGCAGCTTGACTCGACAGGCGAACACTGAAGCTTTCTTT	CASSLTRQANTEAFF
TRBD1	TRBJ1-4	TRBV28	17	-	TGTGCCAGCAGTTTAGGCGGTACACAGGGGGCCAGCGAAAAACTGTTTTTT	CASSLGGTQGASEKLFF
TRBD2	TRBJ2-1	TRBV30	17	-	TGTGCCTGGAGTGAGGGAAGCGGGAGAGAAAATCGCAATGAGCAGTTCTTC	CAWSEGSGRENRNEQFF
TRBD2	TRBJ2-5	TRBV24-1	16	-	TGTGCCACCAGTGATAATTCGCTAGCGGGACAAGAGACCCAGTACTTC	CATSDNSLAGQETQYF
TRBD1	TRBJ2-2	TRBV6-5	15	-	TGTGCCAGCAGACACCAGGGGGCGGTCACCGGGGAGCTGTTTTTT	CASRHQGAVTGELFF
TRBD2	TRBJ2-5	TRBV2	14	once	TGTGCCAGCAGTCTAGCGGGAGGGTTAGAGACCCAGTACTTC	CASSLAGGLETQYF
TRBD2	TRBJ2-7	TRBV18	13	-	TGTGCCAGCTCACACCCCGCGGGGGACGAGCAGTACTTC	CASSHPAGDEQYF
TRBD2	TRBJ2-7	TRBV11-2	14	-	TGTGCCAGCAGCTTATCGGGAGGGCCTTACGAGCAGTACTTC	CASSLSGGPYEQYF
TRBD2	TRBJ2-7	TRBV7-2	15	-	TGTGCCAGCAGCACCGGACTAGCGGGATTCTACGAGCAGTACTTC	CASSTGLAGFYEQYF
-	TRBJ1-1	TRBV7-9	13	-	TGTGCCAGCAGCCCCGCCGGGGGCACTGAAGCTTTCTTT	CASSPAGGTEAFF
TRBD1	TRBJ2-3	TRBV24-1	15	-	TGTGCCACCAGTGACAGGGGGCGCCGTCAAGATACGCAGTATTTT	CATSDRGRRQDTQYF
-	TRBJ2-7	TRBV29-1	12	-	TGCAGCGTTGGAATCAGGGACTACGAGCAGTACTTC	CSVGIRDYEQYF
-	TRBJ1-2	TRBV18	13	-	TGTGCCAGCTCACCAGGGCAGGACTATGGCTACACCTTC	CASSPGQDYGYTF
TRBD1	TRBJ1-1	TRBV6-2/TRBV6-3	16	-	TGTGCCAGCAGTTTGGACAGGGAATACCTGAACACTGAAGCTTTCTTT	CASSLDREYLNTEAFF
-	TRBJ2-7	TRBV4-3	14	-	TGCGCCAGCAGCCCATCCCCTGGGGGGAACGAGCAGTACTTC	CASSPSPGGNEQYF
TRBD2	TRBJ2-7	TRBV28	14	-	TGTGCCAGCAGCCCAAGCGGGAGGGTAAGAGAGCAGTACTTC	CASSPSGRVREQYF
-	TRBJ1-5	TRBV30	13	-	TGTGCCTGGGGGCTTGCGTGGAATCAGCCCCAGCATTTT	CAWGLAWNQPQHF
TRBD2	TRBJ2-3	TRBV18	17	-	TGTGCCAGCTCACCACCGAACGGGGAGGGGAGCACAGATACGCAGTATTTT	CASSPPNGEGSTDTQYF
-	TRBJ2-2	TRBV28	14	few	TGTGCCAGCAGTTTATTACGGGAAACCGGGGAGCTGTTTTTT	CASSLLRETGELFF
TRBD1	TRBJ2-3	TRBV10-3	15	-	TGTGCCATCAGCAGGACAGGGGGAGTGACAGATACGCAGTATTTT	CAISRTGGVTDTQYF
-	TRBJ2-1	TRBV19	14	once	TGTGCCAGTAGTGCTGGAGGCGATTACAATGAGCAGTTCTTC	CASSAGGDYNEQFF
-	TRBJ1-2	TRBV4-2	16	-	TGTGCCAGCAGCCAAGATGTCGGCCAGGGTAACTATGGCTACACCTTC	CASSQDVGQGNYGYTF
TRBD2	TRBJ2-1	TRBV4-1	17	-	TGCGCCAGCAGCCGGGTAGCGGGAGGGGGTTGGGACAATGAGCAGTTCTTC	CASSRVAGGGWDNEQFF
TRBD2	TRBJ2-5	TRBV7-9	16	-	TGTGCCAGCAGCTTAGGACTAGCTGCGGGCCAAGAGACCCAGTACTTC	CASSLGLAAGQETQYF
-	TRBJ2-2	TRBV6-5	15	-	TGTGCCAGCAGTCCCGGGACACCTCTCACCGGGGAGCTGTTTTTT	CASSPGTPLTGELFF
TRBD1	TRBJ1-5	TRBV28	15	-	TGTGCCAGCAGTTTAAGGGGACAGGTGGGGCAGCCCCAGCATTTT	CASSLRGQVGQPQHF
TRBD1	TRBJ2-5	TRBV30	11	once	TGTGCCCTCGACAGGGTGGAGACCCAGTACTTC	CALDRVETQYF
-	TRBJ2-7	TRBV19	16	once	TGTGCCAGTAGTCTCATCGCGGCAGCGCTTCCCAACGAGCAGTACTTC	CASSLIAAALPNEQYF